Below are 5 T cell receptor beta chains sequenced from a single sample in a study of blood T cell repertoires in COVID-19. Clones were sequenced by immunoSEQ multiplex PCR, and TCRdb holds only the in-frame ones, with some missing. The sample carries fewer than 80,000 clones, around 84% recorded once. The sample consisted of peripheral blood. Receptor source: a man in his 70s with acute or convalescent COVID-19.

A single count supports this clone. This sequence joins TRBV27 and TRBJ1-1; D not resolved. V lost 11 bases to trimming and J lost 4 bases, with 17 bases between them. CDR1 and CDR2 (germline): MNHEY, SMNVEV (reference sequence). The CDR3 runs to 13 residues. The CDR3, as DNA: TGTGCCGCGATGCCCACTCGGGGCACTGAAGCTTTCTTT. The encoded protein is CAAMPTRGTEAFF.

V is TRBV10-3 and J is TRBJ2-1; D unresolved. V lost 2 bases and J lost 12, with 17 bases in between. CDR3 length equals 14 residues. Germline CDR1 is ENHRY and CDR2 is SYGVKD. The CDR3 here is CAISEDTDVEGQFF. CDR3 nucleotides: TGTGCCATCAGTGAGGACACAGATGTGGAAGGGCAGTTCTTC.

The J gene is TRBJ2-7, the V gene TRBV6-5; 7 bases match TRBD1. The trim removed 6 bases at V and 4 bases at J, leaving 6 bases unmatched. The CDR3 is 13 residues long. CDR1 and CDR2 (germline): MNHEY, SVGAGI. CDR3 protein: CASSGTVKYEQYF. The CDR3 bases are TGTGCCAGCAGCGGGACAGTAAAATACGAGCAGTACTTC.

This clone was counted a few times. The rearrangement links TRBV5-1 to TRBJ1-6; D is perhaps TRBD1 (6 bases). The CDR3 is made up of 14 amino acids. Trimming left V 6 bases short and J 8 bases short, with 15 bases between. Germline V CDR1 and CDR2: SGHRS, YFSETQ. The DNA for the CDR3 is TGCGCCAGCACCGGGGGGACAAGGGATTCACCCCTCCACTTT. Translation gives CASTGGTRDSPLHF.

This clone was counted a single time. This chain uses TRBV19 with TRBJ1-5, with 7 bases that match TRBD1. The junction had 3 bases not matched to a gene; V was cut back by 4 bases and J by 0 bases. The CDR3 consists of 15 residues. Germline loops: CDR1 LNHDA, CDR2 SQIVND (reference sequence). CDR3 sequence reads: CASSTQGVSNQPQHF. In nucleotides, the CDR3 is TGTGCCAGTAGTACTCAGGGGGTTAGCAATCAGCCCCAGCATTTT.